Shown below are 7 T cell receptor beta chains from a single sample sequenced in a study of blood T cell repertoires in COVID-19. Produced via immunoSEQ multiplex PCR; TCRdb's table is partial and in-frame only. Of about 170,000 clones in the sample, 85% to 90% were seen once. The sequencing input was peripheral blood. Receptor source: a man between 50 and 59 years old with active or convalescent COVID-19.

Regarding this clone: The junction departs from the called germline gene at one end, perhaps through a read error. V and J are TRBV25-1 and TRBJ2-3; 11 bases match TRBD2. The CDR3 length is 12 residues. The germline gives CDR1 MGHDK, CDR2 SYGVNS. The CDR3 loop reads CASTELAGVQYF. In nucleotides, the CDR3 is TGTGCCAGCACTGAACTAGCGGGGGTGCAGTATTTT.

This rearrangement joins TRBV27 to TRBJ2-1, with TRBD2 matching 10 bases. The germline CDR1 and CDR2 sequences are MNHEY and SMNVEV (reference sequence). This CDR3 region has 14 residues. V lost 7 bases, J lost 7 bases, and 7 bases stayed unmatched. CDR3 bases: TGTGCCAGCACCCCAGCGGGGGGGCCAAATGAGCAGTTCTTC. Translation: CASTPAGGPNEQFF.

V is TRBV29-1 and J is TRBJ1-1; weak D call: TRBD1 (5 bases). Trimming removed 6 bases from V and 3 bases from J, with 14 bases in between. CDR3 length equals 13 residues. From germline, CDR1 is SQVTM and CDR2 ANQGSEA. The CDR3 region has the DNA TGCAGCGTAACAACCGCGGGGGACACTGAAGCTTTCTTT. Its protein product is CSVTTAGDTEAFF.

CDR3 residues: CASRLQGGSSYEQYF. The CDR3 bases are TGTGCCAGCAGATTACAGGGAGGGAGCTCCTACGAGCAGTACTTC. The chain carries TRBV28 and TRBJ2-7; tentative D call: TRBD2 (7 bases). V was shortened by 6 bases and J by 0 bases, with 15 bases between the two germline ends. CDR1 is MDHEN and CDR2 is SYDVKM in the germline V gene. The CDR3 runs 15 residues.

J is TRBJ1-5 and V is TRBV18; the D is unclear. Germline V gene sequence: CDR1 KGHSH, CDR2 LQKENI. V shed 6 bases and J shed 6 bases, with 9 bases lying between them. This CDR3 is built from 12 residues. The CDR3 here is CASSPDSQPQHF. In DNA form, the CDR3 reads TGTGCCAGCTCCCCGGACTCTCAGCCCCAGCATTTT.

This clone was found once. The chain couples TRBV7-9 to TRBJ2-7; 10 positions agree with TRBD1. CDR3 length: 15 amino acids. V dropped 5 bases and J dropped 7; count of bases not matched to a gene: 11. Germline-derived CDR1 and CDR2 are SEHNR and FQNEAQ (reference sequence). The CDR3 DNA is TGTGCCAGCAGCGGTTGGGACAGGGGATCGAGGGAGCAGTACTTC. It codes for CASSGWDRGSREQYF.

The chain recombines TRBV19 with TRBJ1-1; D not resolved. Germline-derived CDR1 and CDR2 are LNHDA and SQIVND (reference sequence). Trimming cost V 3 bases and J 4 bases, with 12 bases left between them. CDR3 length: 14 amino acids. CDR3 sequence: CASSIVGGSTEAFF. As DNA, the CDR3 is TGTGCCAGTAGTATTGTAGGAGGGAGCACTGAAGCTTTCTTT.